This entry is about one TCR beta chain. Antigen: not known. This specimen belongs to a study of cytomegalovirus exposure and HLA in healthy donors. Study-wide points: HLA allele associations emerged for some 16,000 TCR beta sequences in a later analysis, at 0.05 false discovery rate. Previously analyzed data showed that most TCR beta V segments were productive at a frequency of about 87% or about 30%. Per published accounts, TCR beta sequences correctly predicted the HLA-A and HLA-B alleles of most subjects.

PCR involved 60 Vbeta and 13 Jbeta primers. The table came from immunoSEQ multiplex PCR; TCRdb's copy has only in-frame clones and leaves some out. The table shows under 250,000 clones, with 79% occurring only once. CDR1 is KGHSH, CDR2 LQKENI, per germline. The CDR3 runs to 16 residues. Unmatched junction bases numbered 7, after V lost 1 base and J lost 2 bases. The sequenced material came from PBMCs. The receptor comes from a woman aged 25 to 39 in good health and CMV-seropositive. The chain links TRBV18 to TRBJ2-7; 8 nucleotides match TRBD1. In DNA form, the CDR3 reads TGTGCCAGCTCACCACTCGGGGCAGGGGGCCCCTACGAGCAGTACTTC. Protein sequence: CASSPLGAGGPYEQYF.